The clone carrying this T cell receptor beta chain was detected only a few times. The antigen remains undetermined. This sample stems from a study of T cell repertoires in cytomegalovirus infection. Study background: Matching HLA type and CMV infection were both indicated by public TCR beta signatures. General study results and limits: HLA-C-restricted CMV clonotypes gave the most frequent clonotype in two of eight donors. Cumulative public TCR beta family frequency identified CMV carriers with the relevant HLA.

In TCRdb, the reads were re-called with MiXCR into one record per CDR3 protein. The data hold nearly 450,000 distinct CDR3 sequences, with about 33% observed a single time. The sample was PBMCs. The clonotype originates from a human donor in good health (CMV status not recorded). Some clones in this sample may be carry-over from other donors' samples.

This chain's CDR3 is CASSFVHQETQYF. CDR3 coding DNA: TGCGCCAGCAGCTTCGTGCATCAAGAGACCCAGTACTTC. The rearrangement links TRBV5-1 to TRBJ2-5; D is undetermined. The CDR3 loop spans 13 amino acids. Germline assignment: CDR1 SGHRS and CDR2 YFSETQ. Trimming removed 2 bases from V and 2 bases from J, with 7 bases in between.